These 20 T cell receptor beta chains were sequenced from one sample in a study of regulatory T cells in long-lasting Graves disease. Sequencing libraries for TCR beta were prepared with iRepertoire HTBI primers and Arm-PCR of CDR3 regions. MiXCR was run by TCRdb on the multiplex PCR reads, yielding one entry per CDR3 protein. The sample carries fewer than 650,000 distinct CDR3 sequences, roughly a sixth recorded once. This sample's time point: newly diagnosed GD, antithyroid drugs for less than 3 months. Scientists built the TCR library using RNA that was extracted from PBMCs. These sequences were also reported in another study, on T cells in Graves' hyperthyroidism and ophthalmopathy.

The sample here was peripheral blood mononuclear cells (PBMCs), taken at new diagnosis, from a patient treated with antithyroid drugs. Receptor source: a man younger than 30 with Graves disease.

This clonotype was detected only a few times. The chain employs TRBV5-6 and TRBJ1-2; D call uncertain. This CDR3 is 12 amino acids long. Trimming took off 1 base at V and 5 bases at J, with 6 bases between the two ends. Germline V CDR1 and CDR2: SGHDT, YYEEEE. CDR3 nucleotides: TGTGCCAGCAGCTTGTCGTCGTATGGCTACACCTTC. It translates to CASSLSSYGYTF.

At least ten counts were recorded for this clonotype. The junction departs from germline at one end; a sequencing error may be responsible. V and J are TRBV3-1 and TRBJ1-1; D perhaps matches TRBD1 (6 bases). Germline V gene lookup returns CDR1 LGHDT and CDR2 YNNKEL (reference sequence). CDR3 size: 14 residues. CDR3 sequence reads: CASSQVGGDTEAFF. CDR3 in DNA: TGTGCCAGCAGCCAAGTGGGAGGGGACACTGAGGCTTTCTTT.

This clonotype has ten or more counts. This chain links TRBV5-1 with TRBJ2-3, with TRBD2 matching over 7 bases. After removal of 4 bases from V and 8 bases from J, the junction contained 16 bases not matched to a gene. The CDR3 covers 16 residues. Looked up from germline, CDR1 is SGHRS and CDR2 is YFSETQ. CDR3 loop: CASSPGLDGGMRTQYF. In DNA form, the CDR3 reads TGCGCCAGCAGCCCAGGACTAGATGGGGGTATGCGTACGCAGTATTTT.

This clonotype was observed a few times. This chain joins TRBV20-1 and TRBJ2-1; tentatively, D is TRBD2 (6 bases). The CDR3 covers 16 residues. Trimming stripped 5 bases from V and 0 bases from J, with 17 bases between. Germline assignment: CDR1 DFQATT and CDR2 SNEGSKA (reference sequence). The CDR3 sequence: CSALTRGGSSYNEQFF. CDR3 DNA: TGCAGTGCTCTGACTAGAGGAGGCAGCTCCTACAATGAGCAGTTCTTC.

This clonotype was found many times. This sequence joins TRBV11-2 and TRBJ2-5, with a possible D match to TRBD2 (5 bases). The CDR3 runs to 16 residues. V lost 6 bases, J lost 2 bases, and 19 bases lay in between. CDR1 is SGHAT, CDR2 FQNNGV, per germline. The CDR3 sequence: CASRSASGIIQETQYF. The CDR3 coding sequence is TGTGCCAGCAGATCGGCCAGCGGAATTATACAAGAGACCCAGTACTTC. The whole variable domain, filled in from reference TRBV11-2 and TRBJ2-5, reads EAGVAQSPRYKIIEKRQSVAFWCNPISGHATLYWYQQILGQGPKLLIQFQNNGVVDDSQLPKDRFSAERLKGVDSTLKIQPAKLEDSAVYLCASRSASGIIQETQYFGPGTRLLVL.

This chain uses TRBV7-3 with TRBJ2-3, with 9 bases identical to TRBD1. Germline assignment: CDR1 SGHTA and CDR2 FQGTGA. With V trimmed by 5 bases and J by 6 bases, 6 bases remained unmatched. CDR3 length: 14 residues. The CDR3 spells CASSPGQGADTQYF. CDR3 nucleotides: TGTGCCAGCAGCCCGGGACAGGGCGCGGATACGCAGTATTTT. The full variable domain, in which reference TRBV7-3 and TRBJ2-3 provide the parts outside the CDR3, is GAGVSQTPSNKVTEKGKYVELRCDPISGHTALYWYRQSLGQGPEFLIYFQGTGAADDSGLPNDRFFAVRPEGSVSTLKIQRTERGDSAVYLCASSPGQGADTQYFGPGTRLTVL.

This clonotype was seen ten or more times. The V call is TRBV6-1, the J call TRBJ2-7; 13 bases match TRBD2. The CDR3 is 17 amino acids. The germline CDR1 and CDR2 sequences are MNHNS and SASEGT. Germline trimming cut 4 bases from V and 3 bases from J; bases unmatched to any gene: 9. CDR3 loop: CASSGTGTSGAYYEQYF. The CDR3 DNA sequence: TGTGCCAGCAGTGGAACCGGGACTAGCGGGGCCTACTACGAGCAGTACTTC.

This clonotype was recorded a few times. The chain combines TRBV4-2 with TRBJ2-7, with 9 bases that match TRBD1. J lost 0 bases, V lost 6 bases, and 6 bases had no gene match. The CDR3 sequence is 15 residues long. CDR1 and CDR2 (germline): LGHNA, YNFKEQ. The CDR3 region has the DNA TGTGCCAGCAGTACGGGACAGGGAATCTCCTACGAGCAGTACTTC. Encoded protein: CASSTGQGISYEQYF.

Many counts were recorded for this clonotype. The genes are TRBV15 and TRBJ2-1; 12 bases fit TRBD2. Germline assignment: CDR1 LNHNV and CDR2 YYDKDF (reference sequence). Trimming took 1 base from V and 2 from J; bases not matched to a gene: 3. This CDR3 has 17 amino acids. CDR3 coding DNA: TGTGCCACCAGCAGAGGTCCTAGCGGGAGGGCCTACAATGAGCAGTTCTTC. It is translated as CATSRGPSGRAYNEQFF. Based on the CDR3 plus reference TRBV15 and TRBJ2-1, the full variable domain is DAMVIQNPRYQVTQFGKPVTLSCSQTLNHNVMYWYQQKSSQAPKLLFHYYDKDFNNEADTPDNFQSRRPNTSFCFLDIRSPGLGDTAMYLCATSRGPSGRAYNEQFFGPGTRLTVL.

This clonotype occurred many times. J is TRBJ2-1 and V is TRBV2; D call uncertain. The CDR3 totals 13 residues. Looked up from germline, CDR1 is SNHLY and CDR2 is FYNNEI. Trimming left V 4 bases short and J 7 bases short, with 11 bases between. CDR3 in amino acids: CASSVGPGNEQFF. The CDR3 bases are TGTGCCAGCAGTGTAGGACCTGGGAATGAGCAGTTCTTC.

Many counts were recorded for this clonotype. V usage is TRBV25-1 and J usage is TRBJ2-1; TRBD2 matches at 8 bases. The CDR3 is 16 amino acids. Germline V gene sequence: CDR1 MGHDK, CDR2 SYGVNS. V shed 3 bases and J 0 bases; nucleotides not matched to a gene: 4. CDR3 sequence (DNA): TGTGCCAGCAGTGACTTGAGCGGGAGCTCCTACAATGAGCAGTTCTTC. Amino acids: CASSDLSGSSYNEQFF.

This clonotype has ten or more counts. The genes are TRBV28 and TRBJ1-2; a possible D gene is TRBD1 (6 bases). This CDR3 region has 12 residues. V was clipped by 6 bases and J by 4 bases, with 9 bases between them. Germline V gene sequence: CDR1 MDHEN, CDR2 SYDVKM. For the CDR3, the DNA is TGTGCCAGCAGCAGCAGGGGCTATGGCTACACCTTC. This translates into CASSSRGYGYTF.

This chain connects TRBV20-1 to TRBJ2-3; 9 bases fit TRBD2. The germline V gene has CDR1 DFQATT and CDR2 SNEGSKA (reference sequence). The CDR3 spans 15 residues. V dropped 1 base and J dropped 2; count of bases not matched to a gene: 4. The CDR3 region is CSARALAGTTDTQYF. In DNA form, the CDR3 reads TGCAGTGCTAGAGCCCTAGCGGGGACCACAGATACGCAGTATTTT.

This sequence joins TRBV10-3 and TRBJ1-5; a possible D gene is TRBD1 (6 bases). Germline V gene lookup returns CDR1 ENHRY and CDR2 SYGVKD. The V gene lost 6 bases and the J gene lost 4 bases, with 16 bases spanning the gap. The CDR3 runs to 15 residues. CDR3 bases: TGTGCCATCAGCGACCGGGACACCCTAAATCAGCCCCAGCATTTT. It specifies CAISDRDTLNQPQHF.

This sequence joins TRBV6-1 and TRBJ2-1; 8 bases map to TRBD2. Per germline, CDR1 MNHNS and CDR2 SASEGT. The trim removed 8 bases at V and 4 bases at J, leaving 4 bases unmatched. This CDR3 is 13 amino acids long. CDR3 sequence reads: CASLLAGYNEQFF. The CDR3 DNA reads as TGTGCCAGCCTTCTAGCGGGTTACAATGAGCAGTTCTTC.

The rearrangement uses TRBV25-1 and TRBJ2-3; D is undetermined. The CDR3 is made up of 14 amino acids. Germline CDR1 and CDR2: MGHDK and SYGVNS. Trimming cost V 5 bases and J 0 bases, with 9 bases left between them. The CDR3, as DNA: TGTGCCAGCAGTAGCCCAGCTAGCACAGATACGCAGTATTTT. Its protein product is CASSSPASTDTQYF.

For the CDR3, the DNA is TGCGCCAGCAGCCCAGCACTAGCGGGAGGGGGCTACGAGCAGTACTTC. Translating it yields CASSPALAGGGYEQYF. This chain links TRBV4-1 with TRBJ2-7, with 13 bases that match TRBD2. CDR1 MGHRA and CDR2 YSYEKL come from the germline V gene. CDR3 length: 16 amino acids. V lost 4 bases and J lost 3; bases outside the gene matches: 6.

A few counts support this clonotype. The chain is built from TRBV20-1 and TRBJ2-1; D gene uncertain. V was trimmed by 1 base and J by 0 bases, leaving 22 bases between them. This CDR3 is built from 19 residues. Germline V gene lookup returns CDR1 DFQATT and CDR2 SNEGSKA (reference sequence). The CDR3 coding sequence is TGCAGTGCTAGAGCACCTGGCCTTTCCCAAACCCGCTCCTACAATGAGCAGTTCTTC. This gives the protein CSARAPGLSQTRSYNEQFF.

The sample holds many counts of this clonotype. This chain uses TRBV3-1 with TRBJ2-7; D is uncertain. Germline V gene sequence: CDR1 LGHDT, CDR2 YNNKEL (reference sequence). The CDR3 has 12 residues. V lost 2 bases and J lost 7, with 9 bases in between. The CDR3 bases are TGTGCCAGCAGCCAATTTAATGGGGAGCAGTACTTC. Translation gives CASSQFNGEQYF.

This chain uses TRBV29-1 with TRBJ1-1; D is unresolved. The germline V and J ends were trimmed by 4 bases and 10 bases, with 10 bases remaining between them. This CDR3 has 10 amino acids. Germline CDR1 and CDR2: SQVTM and ANQGSEA. The CDR3, as DNA: TGCAGCGTTGTCGCCGAGGGAGCTTTCTTT. Protein sequence: CSVVAEGAFF.